Listed here are 18 T cell receptor beta chains from one sample, sequenced in a study of cytomegalovirus exposure and HLA in healthy donors. Vbeta (60) and Jbeta (13) primers were used in the PCR. Sequenced by immunoSEQ multiplex PCR; TCRdb stores in-frame clones only, minus some. The sample yields about 160,000 clones, about 85% seen once. Source material: PBMCs. These receptors came from a man in his fifties in good health and CMV-seropositive.

This clone has just one count. The gene calls are TRBV5-1 and TRBJ2-5; 7 positions match TRBD1. The V gene's germline CDR1 is SGHRS and CDR2 YFSETQ. J lost 4 bases, V lost 0 bases, and 3 bases had no gene match. The CDR3 loop spans 14 amino acids. CDR3 protein: CASSLEGASETQYF. The CDR3 DNA reads TGCGCCAGCAGCTTGGAGGGGGCATCAGAGACCCAGTACTTC. Full variable domain (missing parts from reference TRBV5-1 and TRBJ2-5): KAGVTQTPRYLIKTRGQQVTLSCSPISGHRSVSWYQQTPGQGLQFLFEYFSETQRNKGNFPGRFSGRQFSNSRSEMNVSTLELGDSALYLCASSLEGASETQYFGPGTRLLVL.

V gene TRBV6-5 combines with J gene TRBJ2-7, with 8 bases identical to TRBD2. CDR3 length: 15 residues. V dropped 4 bases and J dropped 0; count of bases not matched to a gene: 5. Germline CDR1 is MNHEY and CDR2 is SVGAGI. CDR3 loop: CASSSGGASSYEQYF. The CDR3 region has the DNA TGTGCCAGCAGTTCCGGGGGGGCGAGCTCCTACGAGCAGTACTTC.

The V call is TRBV6-4, the J call TRBJ2-7, with D tentatively TRBD2 (5 bases). Trimming removed 3 bases from V and 8 bases from J, with 20 bases in between. Germline V gene data show CDR1 as MRHNA and CDR2 as SNTAGT. CDR3 size: 15 residues. CDR3 in amino acids: CASSEWRTLSPKQYF. CDR3 sequence (DNA): TGTGCCAGCAGTGAATGGAGGACCCTCTCCCCCAAGCAGTACTTC.

This sequence joins TRBV9 and TRBJ2-1; 11 bases map to TRBD2. The germline V gene encodes CDR1 SGDLS and CDR2 YYNGEE. This CDR3 is 15 amino acids long. The V and J ends lost 0 bases and 9 bases, in that order; junction bases with no gene match: 5. The DNA for the CDR3 is TGTGCCAGCAGCGTAGTAGCGGGAGGGCTCGGTGAGCAGTTCTTC. Amino acid sequence: CASSVVAGGLGEQFF.

The chain uses TRBV7-9 and TRBJ1-4, with TRBD1 as a possible D gene (5 bases). V lost 5 bases to trimming and J lost 6 bases, with 13 bases between them. Germline assignment: CDR1 SEHNR and CDR2 FQNEAQ (reference sequence). This CDR3 is 14 amino acids long. CDR3 nucleotides: TGTGCCAGCAGCGAACAGGCAGCCTATGAAAAACTGTTTTTT. Its translation is CASSEQAAYEKLFF.

This clone was observed a single time. The V and J genes are TRBV11-2 and TRBJ2-7; a possible D gene is TRBD2 (6 bases). Germline CDR1 reads SGHAT; CDR2 reads FQNNGV. The CDR3 length is 13 residues. Trimming took off 5 bases at V and 4 bases at J, with 12 bases between the two ends. The CDR3 DNA reads as TGTGCCAGCAGCCTAAGGGCGGGGTACGAGCAGTACTTC. This sequence encodes CASSLRAGYEQYF.

This chain connects TRBV5-6 to TRBJ2-7; D gene uncertain. Per germline, CDR1 SGHDT and CDR2 YYEEEE. This CDR3 contains 13 residues. V was trimmed by 5 bases and J by 1 base, leaving 10 bases between them. CDR3 nucleotide sequence: TGTGCCAGCAGTTTGACATTGTCCTACGAGCAGTACTTC. Translating it yields CASSLTLSYEQYF.

The chain employs TRBV7-2 and TRBJ1-1, with 8 positions matching TRBD1. V was clipped by 5 bases and J by 1 base; unmatched bases: 3. From germline, CDR1 is SGHTA and CDR2 FQGNSA. This CDR3 contains 14 residues. CDR3 amino acids: CASSDRGGNTEAFF. CDR3 sequence (DNA): TGTGCCAGCAGCGACAGGGGAGGGAACACTGAAGCTTTCTTT.

This chain connects TRBV28 to TRBJ1-1; the D gene is possibly TRBD1 (6 bases). V was cut by 7 bases and J by 8 bases, with 14 bases left in between. Germline CDR1 MDHEN, CDR2 SYDVKM. This CDR3 is 12 amino acids long. The CDR3 is CASNFLGQEAFF. The CDR3 bases are TGTGCCAGCAATTTCTTAGGACAGGAAGCTTTCTTT. Full variable domain (outside the CDR3, taken from reference TRBV28 and TRBJ1-1): DVKVTQSSRYLVKRTGEKVFLECVQDMDHENMFWYRQDPGLGLRLIYFSYDVKMKEKGDIPEGYSVSREKKERFSLILESASTNQTSMYLCASNFLGQEAFFGQGTRLTVV.

This clone appeared a few times. The J gene is TRBJ2-5, the V gene TRBV11-2; D may be TRBD2 (5 bases). CDR3 length equals 15 residues. V gave up 5 bases and J gave up 2 bases, with 15 bases separating them. Germline V gene sequence: CDR1 SGHAT, CDR2 FQNNGV. The CDR3 region has the DNA TGTGCCAGCAGCCGCTATTCAGGAGGACAAGAGACCCAGTACTTC. Translating it yields CASSRYSGGQETQYF.

The V call is TRBV6-1, the J call TRBJ1-2, with D possibly matching TRBD1 (6 bases). V shed 2 bases and J shed 0 bases, with 19 bases lying between them. Germline CDR1 reads MNHNS; CDR2 reads SASEGT. This CDR3 region has 18 residues. Written as DNA, the CDR3 is TGTGCCAGCAGTGAACCCCGGACAGTCGGTATTACTAACTATGGCTACACCTTC. The encoded protein is CASSEPRTVGITNYGYTF.

The V call is TRBV7-8, the J call TRBJ2-1, with TRBD2 identical over 10 bases. This CDR3 comprises 18 residues. CDR1 is SGHVS and CDR2 is FQNEAQ in the germline V gene. V was clipped by 0 bases and J by 0 bases; unmatched bases: 5. Here the CDR3 reads CASSLAAGGPSSYNEQFF. Written as DNA, the CDR3 is TGTGCCAGCAGCTTAGCAGCGGGAGGGCCCAGCTCCTACAATGAGCAGTTCTTC.

The chain uses TRBV2 and TRBJ1-3, with D unclear. This CDR3 is built from 14 residues. Trimming removed 3 bases at V and 3 bases at J, with 9 bases between. Germline V gene lookup returns CDR1 SNHLY and CDR2 FYNNEI. CDR3 sequence reads: CASSEPEGGNTIYF. In DNA, the CDR3 is TGTGCCAGCAGTGAGCCGGAGGGTGGAAACACCATATATTTT.

The chain links TRBV19 to TRBJ1-5; D ambiguous. Between the trimmed V and J ends, which lost 3 bases and 8 bases, there was a span of 11 bases. The CDR3 contains 13 residues. CDR1 LNHDA and CDR2 SQIVND come from the germline V gene (reference sequence). The CDR3 loop reads CASSIRGEEPQHF. The CDR3 region has the DNA TGTGCCAGTAGTATCCGGGGTGAGGAGCCCCAGCATTTT.

The rearrangement uses TRBV18 and TRBJ2-3; TRBD1 matches at 8 bases. The CDR3 is 13 amino acids. The V segment lost 6 bases and the J segment 4 bases; nucleotides outside the gene matches: 3. Germline V CDR1 and CDR2: KGHSH, LQKENI. The CDR3 bases are TGTGCCAGCTCGACAGGGGCGGCAGATACGCAGTATTTT. This encodes CASSTGAADTQYF.

This chain connects TRBV6-5 to TRBJ1-1; a weak D match, TRBD1 (5 bases). The V and J ends lost 5 bases and 7 bases respectively, with 14 bases between them. Germline CDR1 reads MNHEY; CDR2 reads SVGAGI. CDR3 size: 13 residues. CDR3 DNA: TGTGCCAGCAGTCGCGGCAGGGCCCTTGAAGCTTTCTTT. Its translation: CASSRGRALEAFF.

The chain joins TRBV15 to TRBJ1-1; D is unclear. Trimming removed 1 base from V and 10 bases from J, with 10 bases in between. This CDR3 is built from 12 residues. CDR1 and CDR2 (germline): LNHNV, YYDKDF (reference sequence). CDR3 DNA: TGTGCCACCAGCAGAGTGTTGGAGCCAGCTTTCTTT. It specifies CATSRVLEPAFF.

A few counts support this clone. The rearrangement uses TRBV6-5 and TRBJ1-2, with no clear D. V lost 5 bases, J lost 4 bases, and 11 bases lay in between. The CDR3 runs 13 residues. Germline-derived CDR1 and CDR2 are MNHEY and SVGAGI. The CDR3 loop reads CASSPPGFYGYTF. The CDR3 nucleotides read TGTGCCAGCAGTCCCCCCGGGTTCTATGGCTACACCTTC.